This TCR beta chain was recovered during a study of identical twins. General study findings and limits: Among monozygotic twins, out-of-frame TCR alpha sharing exceeded what models predicted. Insertions were fewer in abundant cord blood beta clonotypes, whereas memory repertoires showed none of this pattern.

As regards this clonotype: The antigen is not known.

The CDR3 extends over 16 amino acids. After removal of 3 bases from V and 3 bases from J, the junction contained 9 bases not matched to a gene. CDR1 and CDR2 (germline): GTSNPN, SVGIG (reference sequence). A universal primer site was added by template switching, and unique molecular identifiers were carried by the cDNA. TCRdb independently ran MiXCR on the 5' RACE reads; one entry per CDR3 protein. The sample contains roughly 290,000 distinct CDR3 sequences, roughly 9.7% of which appear only once. These data also formed part of another study, on yellow fever vaccine responses in identical twins.

Sequenced: CD8+ T cells sorted from blood. The chain has TRBV30 and TRBJ2-2; TRBD2 aligns across 8 bases. This receptor was obtained from a young woman in good health. CDR3 protein: CAWRPGGGDDTGELFF. CDR3 coding DNA: TGTGCCTGGAGGCCCGGGGGGGGAGATGACACCGGGGAGCTGTTTTTT.